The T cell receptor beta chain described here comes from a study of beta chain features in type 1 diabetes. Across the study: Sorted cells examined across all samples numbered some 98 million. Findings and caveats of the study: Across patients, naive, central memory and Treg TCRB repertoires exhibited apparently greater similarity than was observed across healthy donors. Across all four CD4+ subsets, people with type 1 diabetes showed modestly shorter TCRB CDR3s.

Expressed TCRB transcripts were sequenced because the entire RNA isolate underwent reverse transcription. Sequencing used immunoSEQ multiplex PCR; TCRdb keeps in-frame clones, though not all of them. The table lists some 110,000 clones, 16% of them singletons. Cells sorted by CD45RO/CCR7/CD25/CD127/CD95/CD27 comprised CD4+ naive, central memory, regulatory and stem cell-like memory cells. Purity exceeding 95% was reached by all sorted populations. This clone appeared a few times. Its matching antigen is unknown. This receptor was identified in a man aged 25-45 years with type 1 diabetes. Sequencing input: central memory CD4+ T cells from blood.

CDR3 bases: TGTGCCAGCTCACCATCGGGACAACCCGGGGGAGCTTTCTTT. Protein sequence: CASSPSGQPGGAFF. The chain recombines TRBV18 with TRBJ1-1, with a weak D call TRBD1 (6 bases). V lost 2 bases, J lost 10 bases, and 17 bases lay in between. Looked up from germline, CDR1 is KGHSH and CDR2 is LQKENI. The CDR3 covers 14 residues.